This TCR beta chain was captured by sequencing in a study of CXCR4 blockade with PD-1 therapy in pancreatic cancer. Findings of the study overall: Sequencing covered TCRbeta chains only, not alpha chains. Intratumoral clonality (mean roughly 0.14) exceeded healthy blood (about 0.045) but did not track survival.

This table comes from immunoSEQ multiplex PCR, and its TCRdb copy is limited to in-frame clones, with some not included. This table has a few hundred clones, around 45% appearing once. These archived tumors were resected from patients never given neoadjuvant therapy beforehand. As concerns this clone: Its target is unknown.

The specimen was tumor tissue. The receptor's source is a human donor with pancreatic ductal adenocarcinoma.

The CDR3 loop is CSVSTGTNQPQHF. CDR3 in DNA: TGCAGCGTATCGACAGGGACCAATCAGCCCCAGCATTTT. The V and J genes are TRBV29-1 and TRBJ1-5; TRBD1 matches 7 bases. After removal of 6 bases from V and 3 bases from J, the junction contained 5 bases not matched to a gene. The CDR3 has 13 residues. CDR1 is SQVTM, CDR2 ANQGSEA, per germline.